Listed below are T cell receptor beta chains from one sample, sequenced in a study of shared clonotypes between healthy human individuals. The protocol was immunoSEQ multiplex PCR, while the TCRdb copy is restricted to in-frame clones and leaves out a portion. The data show 2 million to 2.5 million clones, 85% to 95% seen once. Sequencing was carried out using naive CD4+ T cells from PBMCs. The receptors derive from a man aged 18 to 30 in good health. Some clones in this sample may be carry-over from other donors' samples. The CDR3 runs from the conserved cysteine through the conserved F or W. The order of the fields is V gene, clone size, CDR3 protein. The size field is filled for only some rows; it gives once, few, many or a size class.

>TRBV19|.
CASSIGTGGRYEQYF
>TRBV15|.
CATSGPVGQAFEQYF
>TRBV5-4|once
CASTRTGVSGETQYF
>TRBV6-5|.
CASSDPGRHTEAFF
>TRBV9|.
CASSVSPRGEQFF
>TRBV5-1|.
CASSFSGSSYEQYF
>TRBV18|.
CASSPGSTGELFF
>TRBV6-5|.
CASTTTGASYEQYF
>TRBV27|.
CASRGGLAGVNEQFF
>TRBV7-9|.
CASALTPGELFF
>TRBV4-2|.
CASSQGQASSGSFGETQYF
>TRBV11-2|.
CASSLLVPYEQYF
>TRBV30|once
CAWSVPGTSSYNEQFF
>TRBV7-3|.
CASSLGTSEAEQFF
>TRBV5-5|.
CASSLGGISYEQYF
>TRBV25-1|.
CASSDGQTNTEAFF
>TRBV19|.
CASSISGLAGGFAGPDTQYF
>TRBV9|once
CASSVGGLPIYNEQFF